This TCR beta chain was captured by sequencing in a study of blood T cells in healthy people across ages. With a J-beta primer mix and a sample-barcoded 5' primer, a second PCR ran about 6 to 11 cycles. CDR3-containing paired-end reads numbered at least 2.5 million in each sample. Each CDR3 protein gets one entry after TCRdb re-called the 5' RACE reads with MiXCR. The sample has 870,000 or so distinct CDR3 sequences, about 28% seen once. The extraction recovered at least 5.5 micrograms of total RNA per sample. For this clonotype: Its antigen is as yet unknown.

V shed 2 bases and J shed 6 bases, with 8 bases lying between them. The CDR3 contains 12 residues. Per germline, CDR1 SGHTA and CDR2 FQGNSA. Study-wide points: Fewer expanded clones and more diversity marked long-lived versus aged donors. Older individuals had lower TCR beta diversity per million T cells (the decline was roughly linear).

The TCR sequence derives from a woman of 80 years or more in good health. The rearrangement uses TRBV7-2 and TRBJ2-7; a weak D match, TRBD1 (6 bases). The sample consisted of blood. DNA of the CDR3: TGTGCCAGCAGCTTAACAGGGACCGAGCAGTACTTC. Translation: CASSLTGTEQYF.